This T cell receptor beta chain was recovered during a study of technical replicates of blood from a handful of donors. This table comes from immunoSEQ multiplex PCR, and its TCRdb copy is limited to in-frame clones, with some not included. The data contain about 89,000 clones, over 90% of them singletons. The clonotype originates from a human donor in good health. Specimen: T cells isolated from PBMCs.

The CDR3 nucleotides are TGCGCCAGCAGCGCCGGGACAGGGGGCACCGGGGAGCTGTTTTTT. Amino acids: CASSAGTGGTGELFF. V and J are TRBV10-1 and TRBJ2-2; 11 positions agree with TRBD1. Germline values: CDR1 WNHNN, CDR2 SYGVQD (reference sequence). V was pared by 6 bases and J by 4 bases, with 4 bases of the junction left unmatched. The CDR3 sequence is 15 residues long.